This T cell receptor beta chain was found in a study of shared clonotypes between healthy human individuals. Data came from immunoSEQ multiplex PCR; TCRdb stores just in-frame clones and leaves some out. There are 2 million to 3 million clones in the sample; 90% to 95% occur only once, and 0.14% lies in the top ten. The germline gives CDR1 MDHEN, CDR2 SYDVKM. The CDR3 is 15 amino acids. Trimming cost V 0 bases and J 3 bases; bases outside gene matches: 1. This chain uses TRBV28 with TRBJ1-5; 8 bases are shared with TRBD1. Sequenced material: naive CD4+ T cells sorted from blood. Regarding subset: CD45RA+ positively selected. This receptor was identified in a man between 18 and 35 years old in good health. Here the CDR3 DNA reads TGTGCCAGCAGTTTATGGGACAGGGTCAATCAGCCCCAGCATTTT. It specifies CASSLWDRVNQPQHF.